Here is one TCR beta chain with its context. This sample was included in a study of blood T cells in healthy people across ages. V was clipped by 6 bases and J by 4 bases; unmatched bases: 13. The germline V gene has CDR1 SQVTM and CDR2 ANQGSEA. The length of the CDR3 is 15 residues. With a J-beta primer mix and a sample-barcoded 5' primer, a second PCR ran 7 to 11 cycles. TCRdb ran MiXCR on the 5' RACE reads and lists one entry per CDR3 protein. The table lists 630,000 or so distinct CDR3 sequences, approximately 31% of them singletons. Sequencing used blood. This clonotype was sampled from an elderly woman in good health. The chain links TRBV29-1 to TRBJ2-5; the match to TRBD1 covers 8 bases. The CDR3 reads CSVLGDRKYGETQYF. In DNA, the CDR3 is TGCAGCGTGCTCGGGGACAGGAAATATGGAGAGACCCAGTACTTC.